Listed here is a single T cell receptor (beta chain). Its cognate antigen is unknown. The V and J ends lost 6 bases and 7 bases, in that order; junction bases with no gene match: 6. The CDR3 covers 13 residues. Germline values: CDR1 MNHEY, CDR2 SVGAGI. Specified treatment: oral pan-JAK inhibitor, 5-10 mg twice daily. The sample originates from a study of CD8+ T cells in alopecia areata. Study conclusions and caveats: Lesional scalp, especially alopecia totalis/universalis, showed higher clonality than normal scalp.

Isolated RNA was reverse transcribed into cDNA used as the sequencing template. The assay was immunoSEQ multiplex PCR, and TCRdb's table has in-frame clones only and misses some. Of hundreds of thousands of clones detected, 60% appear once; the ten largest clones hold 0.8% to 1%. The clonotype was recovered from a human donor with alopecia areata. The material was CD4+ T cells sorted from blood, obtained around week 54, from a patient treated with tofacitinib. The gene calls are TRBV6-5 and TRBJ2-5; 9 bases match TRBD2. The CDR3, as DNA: TGTGCCAGCAGGGTAGCGGGGGTCGGGACCCAGTACTTC. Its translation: CASRVAGVGTQYF.